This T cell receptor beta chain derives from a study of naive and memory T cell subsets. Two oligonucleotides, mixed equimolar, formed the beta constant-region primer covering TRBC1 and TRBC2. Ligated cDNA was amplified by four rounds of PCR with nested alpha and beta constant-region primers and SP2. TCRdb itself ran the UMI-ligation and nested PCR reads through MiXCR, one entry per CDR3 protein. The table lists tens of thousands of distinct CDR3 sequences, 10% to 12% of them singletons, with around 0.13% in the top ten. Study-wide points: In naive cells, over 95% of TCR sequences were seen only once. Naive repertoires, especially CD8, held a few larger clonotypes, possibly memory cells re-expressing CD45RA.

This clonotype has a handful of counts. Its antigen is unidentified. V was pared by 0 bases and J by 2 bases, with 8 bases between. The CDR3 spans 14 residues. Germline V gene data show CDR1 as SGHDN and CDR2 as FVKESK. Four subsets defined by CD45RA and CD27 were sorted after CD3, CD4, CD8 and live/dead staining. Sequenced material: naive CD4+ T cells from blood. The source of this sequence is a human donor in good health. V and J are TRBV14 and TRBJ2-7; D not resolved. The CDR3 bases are TGTGCCAGCAGCCAAGACTCCTTAACCTACGAGCAGTACTTC. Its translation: CASSQDSLTYEQYF.